This is a list of T cell receptor beta chains from one sample in a study of regulatory T cells in long-lasting Graves disease. TCRdb reprocessed the multiplex PCR reads via MiXCR and lists one record per CDR3 protein. The table has 600,000 to 650,000 distinct CDR3 sequences, 15% to 20% seen once. These data were also filed under a second study, of T cells in Graves' hyperthyroidism and ophthalmopathy.

The specimen comprised peripheral blood mononuclear cells (PBMCs), sampled at new diagnosis, from a patient treated with antithyroid drugs. These receptors were collected from a woman aged 25 to 39 with Graves disease. The CDR3 runs from the conserved cysteine through the conserved F or W. The D gene is left open where the match is weak. Clone size appears in some rows only: once, few, many, or a class for an expanded clone.

v_call: TRBV6-1; j_call: TRBJ1-2; clone_size: -; d_call: TRBD1; cdr3_nt: TGTGCCAGCAGTAAAACCGGGACAGGGGGTGGCTACACCTTC; cdr3_aa: CASSKTGTGGGYTF
v_call: TRBV28; j_call: TRBJ2-1; clone_size: many; d_call: TRBD2; cdr3_nt: TGTGCCAGCACTGTTGGGGGACCTAGCGGGAGGGCCTTC; cdr3_aa: CASTVGGPSGRAF
v_call: TRBV2; j_call: TRBJ2-1; clone_size: -; d_call: -; cdr3_nt: TGTGCCAGCAGTGAGACCCGGACGGTTAGCTCCTACAATGAGCAGTTCTTC; cdr3_aa: CASSETRTVSSYNEQFF
v_call: TRBV20-1; j_call: TRBJ2-7; clone_size: few; d_call: TRBD1; cdr3_nt: TGCAGTGCCGTCCCAATTGTGGGACAGCCCTACTACCCCGGCGAGGAGCAGTACTTC; cdr3_aa: CSAVPIVGQPYYPGEEQYF
v_call: TRBV7-9; j_call: TRBJ2-5; clone_size: many; d_call: -; cdr3_nt: TGTGCCAGCAGTTACCGGGGGCAAGAGACCCAGTACTTC; cdr3_aa: CASSYRGQETQYF
v_call: TRBV10-3; j_call: TRBJ1-1; clone_size: many; d_call: -; cdr3_nt: TGTGCCATCAGTGACGAAGTGTTGAACACTGAAGCTTTCTTT; cdr3_aa: CAISDEVLNTEAFF
v_call: TRBV2; j_call: TRBJ2-7; clone_size: many; d_call: -; cdr3_nt: TGTGCCAGCAGACCCCAATCCGGGACTCGCTCCTACGAGCAGTACTTC; cdr3_aa: CASRPQSGTRSYEQYF
v_call: TRBV5-1; j_call: TRBJ1-4; clone_size: -; d_call: -; cdr3_nt: TGCGCCAGCAGCTTCGGAGAGGGGCCAAAACTGTTTTTT; cdr3_aa: CASSFGEGPKLFF
v_call: TRBV20-1; j_call: TRBJ2-7; clone_size: -; d_call: -; cdr3_nt: TGCAGTGCCGCCGCGTGGACCTACGAGCAGTACTTC; cdr3_aa: CSAAAWTYEQYF
v_call: TRBV28; j_call: TRBJ1-2; clone_size: -; d_call: TRBD1; cdr3_nt: TGTGCCAGCAGGCTACAGGGGGCGGGGGGCTACACCTTC; cdr3_aa: CASRLQGAGGYTF
v_call: TRBV4-1; j_call: TRBJ1-5; clone_size: -; d_call: -; cdr3_nt: TGCGCCAGCAGCCCGTACCAGGGGACCAATCAGCCCCAGCATTTT; cdr3_aa: CASSPYQGTNQPQHF
v_call: TRBV12-3/TRBV12-4; j_call: TRBJ2-7; clone_size: many; d_call: TRBD2; cdr3_nt: TGTGCCAGCAGTTTACGTCTAGCGGGAGTGTGGGAGCAGTACTTC; cdr3_aa: CASSLRLAGVWEQYF
v_call: TRBV11-2; j_call: TRBJ2-6; clone_size: few; d_call: TRBD1; cdr3_nt: TGTGCCAGCAGCTTAGATCGGACAGGCGCCAACGTCCTGACTTTC; cdr3_aa: CASSLDRTGANVLTF
v_call: TRBV10-3; j_call: TRBJ2-1; clone_size: few; d_call: -; cdr3_nt: TGTGCCATCAGTGGCAGAGGGGCGAGAGATGAGCAGTTCTTC; cdr3_aa: CAISGRGARDEQFF
v_call: TRBV6-1; j_call: TRBJ2-2; clone_size: -; d_call: -; cdr3_nt: TGTGCCAGCATCTGGGGCGCTAACACCGGGGAGCTGTTTTTT; cdr3_aa: CASIWGANTGELFF
v_call: TRBV6-1; j_call: TRBJ2-5; clone_size: many; d_call: -; cdr3_nt: TGTGCCAGCGCCCCTCTTTGGGGGTTAGAGACCCAGTACTTC; cdr3_aa: CASAPLWGLETQYF
v_call: TRBV18; j_call: TRBJ2-7; clone_size: many; d_call: -; cdr3_nt: TGTGCCAGCTCGGCGGGGTTAGGCGAGGAGCAGTACTTC; cdr3_aa: CASSAGLGEEQYF
v_call: TRBV30; j_call: TRBJ1-1; clone_size: few; d_call: -; cdr3_nt: TGTGCCTGGTCCGCGGGAGCGGGCGCTGAAGCTTTCTTT; cdr3_aa: CAWSAGAGAEAFF
v_call: TRBV28; j_call: TRBJ2-2; clone_size: -; d_call: -; cdr3_nt: TGTGCCAGCATAGGTCAGGGTAAAGGCGGGGAGCTGTTTTTT; cdr3_aa: CASIGQGKGGELFF
v_call: TRBV28; j_call: TRBJ1-3; clone_size: many; d_call: -; cdr3_nt: TGTGCCAGCAATTTATCTAGGGCGGGCGGAAACACCATATATTTT; cdr3_aa: CASNLSRAGGNTIYF
v_call: TRBV28; j_call: TRBJ2-3; clone_size: many; d_call: -; cdr3_nt: TGTGCCAGCAGTTTAAGAGTTACGGGAGTAGATACGCAGTATTTT; cdr3_aa: CASSLRVTGVDTQYF
v_call: TRBV4-1; j_call: TRBJ2-3; clone_size: -; d_call: -; cdr3_nt: TGCGCCAGCAGCCAAGAGCCGAGTACGCAGTATTTT; cdr3_aa: CASSQEPSTQYF
v_call: TRBV29-1; j_call: TRBJ1-4; clone_size: -; d_call: -; cdr3_nt: TGCAGCGTTGAAAGGAAGGCGGGTGAAAAACTGTTTTTT; cdr3_aa: CSVERKAGEKLFF
v_call: TRBV30; j_call: TRBJ1-2; clone_size: -; d_call: -; cdr3_nt: TGTGCCTGGAGTGTAGCGGGGAATGGCTACACCTTC; cdr3_aa: CAWSVAGNGYTF
v_call: TRBV7-8; j_call: TRBJ1-1; clone_size: -; d_call: -; cdr3_nt: TGTGCCAGCAGCCCCCCCCCGGGACCTAACACTGAAGCTTTCTTT; cdr3_aa: CASSPPPGPNTEAFF
v_call: TRBV9; j_call: TRBJ2-5; clone_size: -; d_call: -; cdr3_nt: TGTGCCAGCAGCGTAGCTTGGGCCGAACAAGAGACCCAGTACTTC; cdr3_aa: CASSVAWAEQETQYF
v_call: TRBV30; j_call: TRBJ2-7; clone_size: -; d_call: TRBD1; cdr3_nt: TGTGCCTGGAGTGGCCGGGACAGGGGCCTTAGGGGTCGGGAGCAGTACTTC; cdr3_aa: CAWSGRDRGLRGREQYF
v_call: TRBV7-9; j_call: TRBJ2-3; clone_size: many; d_call: TRBD2; cdr3_nt: TGTGCCAGCAGCTTAGCCGGGACTAGAGATACGCAGTATTTT; cdr3_aa: CASSLAGTRDTQYF
v_call: TRBV7-9; j_call: TRBJ1-2; clone_size: -; d_call: -; cdr3_nt: TGTGCCAGCAGCTTTAACCGGGGGGGCTACACCTTC; cdr3_aa: CASSFNRGGYTF
v_call: TRBV6-5; j_call: TRBJ2-7; clone_size: few; d_call: -; cdr3_nt: -; cdr3_aa: CASSSSDGTYEQYF
v_call: TRBV10-2; j_call: TRBJ2-7; clone_size: -; d_call: TRBD2; cdr3_nt: TGCGCCAGCAGCCTTTGGGGGGGTGGTACCGAAGAGCAGTACTTC; cdr3_aa: CASSLWGGGTEEQYF